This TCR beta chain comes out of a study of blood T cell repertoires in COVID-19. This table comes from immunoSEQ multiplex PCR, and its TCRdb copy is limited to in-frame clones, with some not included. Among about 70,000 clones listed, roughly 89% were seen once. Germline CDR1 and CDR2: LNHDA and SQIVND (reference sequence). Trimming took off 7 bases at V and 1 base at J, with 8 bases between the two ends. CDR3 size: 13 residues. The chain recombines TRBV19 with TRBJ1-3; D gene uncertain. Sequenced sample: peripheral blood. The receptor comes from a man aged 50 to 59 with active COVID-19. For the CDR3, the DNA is TGTGCCAGTAAATCCAGGTCTGGAAACACCATATATTTT. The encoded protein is CASKSRSGNTIYF.